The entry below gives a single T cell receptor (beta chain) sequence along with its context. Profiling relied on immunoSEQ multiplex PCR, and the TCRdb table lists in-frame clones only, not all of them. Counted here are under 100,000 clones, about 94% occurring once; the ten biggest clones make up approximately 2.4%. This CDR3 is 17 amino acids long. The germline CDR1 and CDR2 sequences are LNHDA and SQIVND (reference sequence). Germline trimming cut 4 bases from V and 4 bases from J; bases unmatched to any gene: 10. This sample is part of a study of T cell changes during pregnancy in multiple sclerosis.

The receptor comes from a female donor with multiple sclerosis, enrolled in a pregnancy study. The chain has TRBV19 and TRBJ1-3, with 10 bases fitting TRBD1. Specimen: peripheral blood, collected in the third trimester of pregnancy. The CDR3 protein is CASSKRQGATRGNTIYF. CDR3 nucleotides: TGTGCCAGTAGTAAGAGACAGGGGGCGACGCGAGGAAACACCATATATTTT.